This note documents a single T cell receptor beta chain sequence. The antigen is not known. The V end lost 1 base, the J end lost 10 bases, and 18 bases lay between the germline ends. This CDR3 contains 15 residues. CDR1 and CDR2 (germline): SGDLS, YYNGEE. Vbeta (60) and Jbeta (13) primers were used in the PCR. The assay was immunoSEQ multiplex PCR, and TCRdb's table has in-frame clones only and misses some. The profile shows more than 110,000 clones, roughly 77% of them singletons. The sample belongs to a study of cytomegalovirus exposure and HLA in healthy donors. Points from the study as a whole: Earlier analysis looked at TCR beta V segments, and most were productive about 90% or about 30% of the time. Later analysis associated a missense DCLRE1C variant with TCR beta V- and J-gene trimming. Immune exposure data for these donors was limited to CMV serostatus.

The specimen sequenced was PBMCs. This clonotype was sampled from a female donor in good health and CMV-seronegative. The genes are TRBV9 and TRBJ2-1; TRBD1 is a possible D gene (7 bases). The CDR3 bases are TGTGCCAGCAGCGTACAGGGGGTTGGGGGGCGGGAGCAGTTCTTC. Protein product: CASSVQGVGGREQFF.